This T cell receptor (beta chain) emerged from a study of the immune and genomic landscape of osteosarcoma (TCRdb year 2020). General notes on the study: The overall cohort was composed of 48 pediatric and adult patients with high-grade osteosarcoma, and a median age at diagnosis of roughly 25 years (range about 5-81) was recorded. The study aimed to explain the limited clinical activity of immune checkpoint inhibitors in osteosarcoma. To characterize the osteosarcoma immunogenomic landscape, TCR sequencing results were integrated with transcriptome, protein array and immunostaining data. Poor-risk disease was overrepresented in the cohort, as 73% of patients had an unfavorable pathologic response to standard therapy and about 66% were deceased. To define immunogenic potential, the study profiled osteosarcoma specimens using whole genome, RNA and T-cell receptor sequencing along with immunohistochemistry and reverse phase protein arrays. A few patients contributed a couple of samples from the same tumor site. In the overall cohort, 55% to 65% of patients were male, and localized disease at diagnosis was presented by around four fifths of patients. Results and caveats for the whole study, not just this receptor: Sample size was not determined by any statistical method, because osteosarcoma is rare and all possible samples were collected. Matched blood was collected from only a couple of patients, alongside the frozen tumor specimens. Higher TCR productive clonality was observed in the immune-hot C3 cluster than in the cold C1 cluster, although TCR productive clonality remained low overall. Productive TCR clonality was found to be low overall, with an average of 0.09 and a maximum of 0.3, which suggested limited T-cell clonal expansion. Clonality benchmarks came from external normal skin and healthy peripheral blood data rather than matched normal tissue. In five cases, the repertoire was dominated by a single hyperexpanded clone, and fewer than 100 T-cell clonotypes were detected in all five cases.

By its share of the sample, this clone is large (0.1 to 1%). Its antigen target is currently unknown. No base-level quality is on record; no much larger clone is a single base apart. TCR beta chain CDR3 regions were immunosequenced with the ImmunoSEQ Assay (Adaptive Biotechnologies). The authors processed their data as follows. The ImmunoSEQ Analyzer platform was used to export TCRB rearrangements, read counts, read proportions and gene usage. T-cell clonality was calculated from productive rearrangements as 1 minus Pielou's evenness. Clonal space homeostasis binned clonotypes as rare, small, medium, large or hyperexpanded (0.01 to 1 of the repertoire). TCR productive clonality was compared across immune clusters C1, C2 and C3 using the Wilcoxon rank sum test. TCRdb took this table from immuneACCESS and kept in-frame rearrangements with V and J called. Such tables lack part of the clones; where checked against another copy, unresolved V genes explain under half of the gap, and the rest is unexplained. V, J and clone size reflect that table, while D and trimming were determined from the DNA. The sample has about 1,100 clones on record, approximately 59% of them singletons. About 26% of the sample is in the top ten clones.

Between the V and J ends, shortened by 3 bases and 4 bases respectively, the junction contains 21 bases. The CDR3 starts with the cysteine, ends with the phenylalanine, and has 17 residues. Only CDR3 DNA is held: 51 bases, read in frame from base 1. The germline V gene (reference sequence) gives CDR1 as MNHEY and CDR2 as SMNVEV. The tumors sampled were post-treatment primary, local recurrence and metastasis specimens taken from patients with a poor prognosis. The TCR was taken from a man in his sixties or seventies with osteosarcoma. The age is the age at diagnosis. Recombination connected TRBV27 to TRBJ1-2; the D region possibly corresponds to TRBD1 (5 bases align). The source material was tumor tissue from a local recurrence in the femur. In the paper's terms, the cell subset or site label means: locally recurrent osteosarcoma tumor. CDR3 region: CASSFDPTGTYVYGYTF. The DNA is TGTGCCAGCAGTTTCGACCCAACCGGGACGTACGTCTATGGCTACACCTTC.